This entry concerns a single T cell receptor beta chain. Its matching antigen is unknown. This specimen comes from a study of T cells in localized non-small cell lung cancer. TCRdb's table, derived via immunoSEQ multiplex PCR, lists solely in-frame clones and lacks some. The repertoire holds about 23,000 clones, with more than 65% as singletons. Broader study findings: Adjacent uninvolved lung tissue had the highest T cell clonality, exceeding tumor. The study detected a median roughly 57 of the top 100 tumor clones in adjacent lung. Density of T cells in blood, when higher, went with longer overall survival.

The CDR3 extends over 12 amino acids. Germline V gene lookup returns CDR1 LGHNA and CDR2 YNFKEQ. The V end was cut by 5 bases, the J end by 0 bases, with 5 bases between. The specimen comprised PBMCs, sampled before any cancer treatment. The J gene is TRBJ2-7, the V gene TRBV4-2; tentative D call: TRBD1 (5 bases). This receptor was identified in a man aged 40 to 69 with stage II lung adenocarcinoma. CDR3 protein: CASSTGSYEQYF. CDR3 nucleotides: TGTGCCAGCAGCACAGGCTCCTACGAGCAGTACTTC.